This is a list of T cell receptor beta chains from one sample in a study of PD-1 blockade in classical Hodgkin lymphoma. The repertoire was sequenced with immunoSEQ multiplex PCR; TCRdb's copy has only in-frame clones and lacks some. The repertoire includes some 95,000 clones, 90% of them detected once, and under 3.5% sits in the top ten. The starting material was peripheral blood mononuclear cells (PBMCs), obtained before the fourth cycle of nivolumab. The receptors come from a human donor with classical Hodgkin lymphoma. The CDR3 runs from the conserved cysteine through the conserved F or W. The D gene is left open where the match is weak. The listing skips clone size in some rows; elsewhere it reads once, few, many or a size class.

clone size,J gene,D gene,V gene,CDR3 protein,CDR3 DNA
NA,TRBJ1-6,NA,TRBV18,CASSLGDGTFSSPLHF,TGTGCCAGCTCACTCGGGGATGGGACGTTTAGTTCACCCCTCCACTTT
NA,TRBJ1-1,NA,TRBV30,CAWSVGKVMNTEAFF,TGTGCCTGGAGTGTAGGAAAGGTCATGAACACTGAAGCTTTCTTT
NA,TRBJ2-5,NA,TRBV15,CATSRGGETETQYF,TGTGCCACCAGCAGAGGCGGGGAAACGGAGACCCAGTACTTC
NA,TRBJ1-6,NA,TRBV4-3,CASSQDLGGGYSPLHF,TGCGCCAGCAGCCAAGATTTAGGGGGGGGGTATTCACCCCTCCACTTT
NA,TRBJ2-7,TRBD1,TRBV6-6,CASSYGMTGGRDEQYF,TGTGCCAGCAGTTACGGAATGACAGGGGGCAGGGACGAGCAGTACTTC
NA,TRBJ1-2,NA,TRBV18,CASSPGGRSYGYTF,TGTGCCAGCTCACCGGGCGGCCGCTCCTATGGCTACACCTTC
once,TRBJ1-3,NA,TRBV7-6,CASSLVGTSGNTIYF,TGTGCCAGCAGCTTAGTGGGGACCTCTGGAAACACCATATATTTT
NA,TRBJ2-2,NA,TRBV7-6,CASSPNPTPNTGELFF,TGTGCCAGCAGCCCAAACCCGACTCCGAACACCGGGGAGCTGTTTTTT
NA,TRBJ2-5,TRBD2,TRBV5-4,CASSPPGLAGVETQYF,TGTGCCAGCAGCCCACCGGGACTAGCGGGGGTAGAGACCCAGTACTTC
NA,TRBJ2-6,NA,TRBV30,CAWVRGHSSSGANVLTF,TGTGCCTGGGTGAGAGGACATTCGAGCTCTGGGGCCAACGTCCTGACTTTC
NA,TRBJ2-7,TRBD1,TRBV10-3,CAIKGQGGRYEQYF,TGTGCCATCAAAGGACAGGGGGGTCGGTACGAGCAGTACTTC
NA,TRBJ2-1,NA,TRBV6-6,CASSYSGGNSYNEQFF,TGTGCCAGCAGTTACTCGGGGGGAAATTCCTACAATGAGCAGTTCTTC
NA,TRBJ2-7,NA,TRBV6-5,CASSYSTFNYEQYF,TGTGCCAGCAGTTACTCTACCTTTAACTACGAGCAGTACTTC
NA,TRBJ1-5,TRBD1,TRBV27,CASIFSDRGLHQPQHF,TGTGCCAGCATTTTTTCGGACAGGGGGTTACATCAGCCCCAGCATTTT
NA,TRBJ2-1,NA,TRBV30,CAWAGNARYNEQFF,TGTGCCTGGGCTGGGAATGCCCGCTACAATGAGCAGTTCTTC
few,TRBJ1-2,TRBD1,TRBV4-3,CASSQDLDRAITYGYTF,TGCGCCAGCAGCCAAGATCTAGACAGGGCCATTACCTATGGCTACACCTTC
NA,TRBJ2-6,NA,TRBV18,CASSPNMGSGANVLTF,TGTGCCAGCTCACCAAATATGGGCTCTGGGGCCAACGTCCTGACTTTC
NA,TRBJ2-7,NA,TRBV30,CAWSAEERFEQYF,TGTGCCTGGAGTGCGGAGGAGCGCTTTGAGCAGTACTTC
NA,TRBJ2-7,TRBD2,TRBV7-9,CASSRGLADNYEQYF,TGTGCCAGCAGCCGTGGACTAGCGGACAACTACGAGCAGTACTTC
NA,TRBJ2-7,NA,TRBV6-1,CASSAGRDGEQYF,TGTGCCAGCAGCGCGGGACGTGATGGGGAGCAGTACTTC
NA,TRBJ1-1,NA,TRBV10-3,CAIRNSMNTEAFF,TGTGCCATCAGAAACAGCATGAACACTGAAGCTTTCTTT
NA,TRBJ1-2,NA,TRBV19,CASSREGYGYTF,TGTGCCAGCAGCCGGGAGGGTTATGGCTACACCTTC
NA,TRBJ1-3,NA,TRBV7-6,CASSLAQQVSGNTIYF,TGTGCCAGCAGCTTAGCCCAACAGGTCTCTGGAAACACCATATATTTT
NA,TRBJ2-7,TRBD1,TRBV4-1,CASSQVQGAEEQYF,TGCGCCAGCAGCCAAGTACAGGGGGCGGAGGAGCAGTACTTC
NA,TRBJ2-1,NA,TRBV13,CASSLGGPREQFF,TGTGCCAGCAGCTTAGGTGGCCCCCGGGAGCAGTTCTTC
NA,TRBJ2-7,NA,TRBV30,CAWSISSYEQYF,TGTGCCTGGAGTATATCCTCCTACGAGCAGTACTTC
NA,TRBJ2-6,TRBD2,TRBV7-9,CASSPGGGAGANVLTF,TGTGCCAGCAGCCCGGGGGGGGGTGCTGGGGCCAACGTCCTGACTTTC
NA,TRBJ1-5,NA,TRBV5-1,CASSPDDKSNQPQHF,TGCGCCAGCAGCCCGGATGACAAGAGCAATCAGCCCCAGCATTTT
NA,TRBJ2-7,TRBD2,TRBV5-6,CASSPRTSGRSYEQYF,TGTGCCAGCAGCCCCCGGACTAGCGGGCGATCCTACGAGCAGTACTTC
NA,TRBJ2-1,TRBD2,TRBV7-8,CASSQGTSGFLGSNEQFF,TGTGCCAGCAGCCAAGGGACTAGCGGATTCCTCGGGAGCAATGAGCAGTTCTTC